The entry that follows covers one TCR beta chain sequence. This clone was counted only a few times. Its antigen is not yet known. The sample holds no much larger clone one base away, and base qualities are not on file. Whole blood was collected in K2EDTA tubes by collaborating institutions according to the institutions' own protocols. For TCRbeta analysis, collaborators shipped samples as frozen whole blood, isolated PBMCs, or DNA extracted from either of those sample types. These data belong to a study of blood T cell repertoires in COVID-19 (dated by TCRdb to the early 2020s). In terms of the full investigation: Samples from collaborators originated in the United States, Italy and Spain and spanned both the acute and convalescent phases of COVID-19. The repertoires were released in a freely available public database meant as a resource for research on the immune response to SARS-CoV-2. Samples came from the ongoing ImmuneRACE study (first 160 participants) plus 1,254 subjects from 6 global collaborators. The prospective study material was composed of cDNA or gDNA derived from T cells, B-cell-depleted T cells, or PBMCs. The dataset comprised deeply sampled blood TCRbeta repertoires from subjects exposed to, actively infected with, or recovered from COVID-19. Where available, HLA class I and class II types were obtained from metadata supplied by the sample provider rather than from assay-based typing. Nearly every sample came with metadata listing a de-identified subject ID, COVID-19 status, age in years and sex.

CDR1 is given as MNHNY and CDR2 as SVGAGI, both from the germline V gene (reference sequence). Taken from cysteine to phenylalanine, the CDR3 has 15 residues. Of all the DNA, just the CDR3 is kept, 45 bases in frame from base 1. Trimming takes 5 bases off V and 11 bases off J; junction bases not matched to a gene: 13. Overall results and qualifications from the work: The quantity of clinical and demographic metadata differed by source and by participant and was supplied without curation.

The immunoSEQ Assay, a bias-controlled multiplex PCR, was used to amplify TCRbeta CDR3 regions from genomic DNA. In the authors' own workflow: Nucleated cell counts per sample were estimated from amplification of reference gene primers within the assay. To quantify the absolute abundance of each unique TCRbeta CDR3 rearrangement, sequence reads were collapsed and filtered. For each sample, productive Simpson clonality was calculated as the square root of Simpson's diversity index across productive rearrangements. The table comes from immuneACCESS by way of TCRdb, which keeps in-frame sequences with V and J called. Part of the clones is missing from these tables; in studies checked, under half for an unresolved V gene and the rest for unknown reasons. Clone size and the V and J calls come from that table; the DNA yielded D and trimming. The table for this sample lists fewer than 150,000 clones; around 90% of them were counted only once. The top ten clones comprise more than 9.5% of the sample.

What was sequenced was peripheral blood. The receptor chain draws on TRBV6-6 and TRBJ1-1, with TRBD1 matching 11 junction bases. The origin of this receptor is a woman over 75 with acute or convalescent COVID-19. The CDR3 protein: CASSRDGTGGVGAFF. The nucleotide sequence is TGTGCCAGCAGTAGGGATGGGACAGGGGGAGTAGGGGCTTTCTTT.